Below, 5 T cell receptor beta chains from the same sample are listed, as sequenced in a study of cytomegalovirus exposure and HLA in healthy donors. The assay was immunoSEQ multiplex PCR, and TCRdb's table has in-frame clones only and misses some. Of around 350,000 clones listed, about nine tenths were seen once; the top ten hold approximately 0.8%. Specimen: PBMCs. These receptor sequences come from a young woman in good health and CMV-seronegative.

This clone was counted between two and nine times. The chain is built from TRBV6-5 and TRBJ1-2; the D gene is possibly TRBD1 (5 bases). From germline, CDR1 is MNHEY and CDR2 SVGAGI. This CDR3 region has 13 residues. V dropped 5 bases and J dropped 8 bases, with 15 bases sitting between them. CDR3: CASSPGRGRGYTF. CDR3 bases: TGTGCCAGCAGTCCGGGGAGGGGCAGAGGCTACACCTTC.

The chain combines TRBV9 with TRBJ1-1; TRBD1 matches 7 bases. CDR3 length: 15 residues. Germline CDR1 and CDR2: SGDLS and YYNGEE. V gave up 4 bases and J gave up 5 bases; unmatched junction bases: 11. The chain's CDR3 is CASSRSQGRVTEAFF. The CDR3 region has the DNA TGTGCCAGCAGCAGATCACAGGGGAGAGTTACTGAAGCTTTCTTT.

This chain uses TRBV4-2 with TRBJ1-3; D ambiguous. The CDR3 has 11 amino acids. Germline V lookup: CDR1 LGHNA, CDR2 YNFKEQ. V dropped 9 bases and J dropped 4 bases, with 7 bases sitting between them. The CDR3 protein is CASMGGNTIYF. In DNA, the CDR3 is TGTGCCAGTATGGGCGGAAACACCATATATTTT.

In this sample, this clone turned up once. The V and J genes are TRBV28 and TRBJ1-2, with 8 nucleotides matching TRBD1. CDR1 is MDHEN and CDR2 is SYDVKM in the germline V gene. The J segment lost 6 bases and the V segment lost 5 bases, leaving 8 bases of the junction unmatched. The CDR3 contains 14 residues. CDR3 protein: CASSARTGSDGYTF. CDR3 coding DNA: TGTGCCAGCAGTGCCCGGACAGGGTCGGATGGCTACACCTTC.

This clone was observed a handful of times. The chain carries TRBV6-1 and TRBJ1-3; no clear D. Germline V gene data show CDR1 as MNHNS and CDR2 as SASEGT. This CDR3 spans 12 amino acids. V was pared by 11 bases and J by 2 bases, with 10 bases between. CDR3 bases: TGTGCCGGAACAGTGGCTGGAAACACCATATATTTT. It is translated as CAGTVAGNTIYF.